The rows below give T cell receptor beta chains drawn from one sample of a study of blood T cell repertoires in COVID-19. Measured with immunoSEQ multiplex PCR; TCRdb has only the in-frame clones, and not every one. The sample includes roughly 400,000 clones, roughly 90% of them seen just once. Sequenced sample: PBMCs or T cells enriched from blood (not recorded which). All receptors come from a woman in her thirties or forties who had been exposed to COVID-19. The CDR3 runs from the conserved cysteine through the conserved F or W. A D gene is named only where the DNA matches it firmly. Size tells how often a clone was seen (once, few, many) or the class of an expanded clone, and some rows leave it out.

V	size	D	J	DNA	CDR3
TRBV5-1	.	TRBD1	TRBJ1-4	TGCGCCAGCAGCTTGTTCCAGGGGGAGAATGAAAAACTGTTTTTT	CASSLFQGENEKLFF
TRBV11-2	.	.	TRBJ1-5	TGTGCCAGCAGCCAGACGCCATTACAGGTTTGGAATCAGCCCCAGCATTTT	CASSQTPLQVWNQPQHF
TRBV29-1	.	TRBD1	TRBJ1-2	TGCAGCGTTGAAGATGGGGACAGGGGCCCTCCTAACTATGGCTACACCTTC	CSVEDGDRGPPNYGYTF
TRBV7-8	.	TRBD1	TRBJ2-1	TGTGCCAGCAGCAATCAGGGGGCGACCTACAATGAGCAGTTCTTC	CASSNQGATYNEQFF
TRBV6-1	.	TRBD1	TRBJ1-6	TGTGCCAGCAGTGAGGGACAGGGAAATTCACCCCTCCACTTT	CASSEGQGNSPLHF
TRBV14	.	.	TRBJ1-1	TGTGCCAGCAGCCAATCCGGGATCCCTGAAGCTTTCTTT	CASSQSGIPEAFF
TRBV27	.	.	TRBJ1-4	TGTGCCAGCAGTTTCAGAGGGGAGGAGAATGAAAAACTGTTTTTT	CASSFRGEENEKLFF
TRBV5-1	.	TRBD1	TRBJ1-3	TGCGCCAGCAGCTTTAATCCCGGGACAGGGGGTGGAAACACCATATATTTT	CASSFNPGTGGGNTIYF
TRBV9	.	.	TRBJ1-3	TGTGCCAGCAGTGACAGGCCCTCTGGAAACACCATATATTTT	CASSDRPSGNTIYF
TRBV9	.	.	TRBJ1-2	TGTGCCAGCAGCGTAGGGTCAGTCCCATATGGCTACACCTTC	CASSVGSVPYGYTF
TRBV27	.	.	TRBJ1-4	TGTGCCAGCAGGTCCCTCGGGGGAACTAATGAAAAACTGTTTTTT	CASRSLGGTNEKLFF
TRBV7-9	.	TRBD2	TRBJ2-1	TGTGCCAGCAGCTTAGCCCTAGCGGGAGGGATCACGAACAATGAGCAGTTCTTC	CASSLALAGGITNNEQFF
TRBV5-1	.	TRBD1	TRBJ1-2	TGCGCCAGGGGACAGGGTAATTATAGCGGCTACACCTTC	CARGQGNYSGYTF
TRBV5-1	.	.	TRBJ2-4	TGCGCCAGCAGCTTTGGGTTAGCCGCGGACATTCAGTACTTC	CASSFGLAADIQYF
TRBV19	once	.	TRBJ1-5	TGTGCCAGTAACCCGACAGATGCCAACTATCAGCCCCAGCATTTT	CASNPTDANYQPQHF
TRBV19	.	TRBD1	TRBJ1-3	TGTGCCAGTAGTTCACGGACAGGGGCGACTGGAAACACCATATATTTT	CASSSRTGATGNTIYF
TRBV3-1/TRBV3-2	once	.	TRBJ1-2	TGTGCCAGCAGCCAAGGTCCCGGGGGGAGGCTTGCTATTACCTTC	CASSQGPGGRLAITF
TRBV30	.	TRBD2	TRBJ2-5	TGTGCCTGGAGTAGGGTTTGGCTAGCGGGGGGGGAGACCCAGTACTTC	CAWSRVWLAGGETQYF
TRBV6-4	many	TRBD1	TRBJ2-1	TGTGCCAGCAGTCGATCGCCGGGACAGGGGGCGAATGAGCAGTTCTTC	CASSRSPGQGANEQFF
TRBV2	once	TRBD1	TRBJ1-1	TGTGCCAGCAGTGAAAGGCGTGGGACAGGGGGCACTGAAGCTTTCTTT	CASSERRGTGGTEAFF
TRBV5-1	.	.	TRBJ2-7	TGCGCCAGCAGCTCAGGGGAATTGGGCGAGCAGTACTTC	CASSSGELGEQYF
TRBV18	.	.	TRBJ1-1	TGTGCCAGCTCACCACCAACGGGAGTGAGCACTGAAGCTTTCTTT	CASSPPTGVSTEAFF
TRBV5-4	.	.	TRBJ2-5	TGTGCCAGCAGCTTGGTAAAGGGGGGGGAGACCCAGTACTTC	CASSLVKGGETQYF
TRBV27	.	TRBD2	TRBJ2-4	TGTGCCAGCAGAACTCTAGCGGGGGGAACCCTAGCCAAAAACATTCAGTACTTC	CASRTLAGGTLAKNIQYF
TRBV10-2	.	TRBD1	TRBJ1-2	TGCGCCAGCAGGGGAAGGGGGCCGGATGGCTACACCTTC	CASRGRGPDGYTF
TRBV7-8	few	TRBD1	TRBJ2-7	TGTGCCAGCAGCTTTCCCGCTGACAGGGGGCCTAGTACCTACGAGCAGTACTTC	CASSFPADRGPSTYEQYF
TRBV30	.	TRBD1	TRBJ1-3	TGTGCCTGGAGTAGGACAGGGGGCGCCGGACGAAACACCATATATTTT	CAWSRTGGAGRNTIYF
TRBV5-6	.	TRBD1	TRBJ2-1	TGTGCCAGCAGCTTCCTGACAGGGGGCACCTCCGATGAGCAGTTCTTC	CASSFLTGGTSDEQFF
TRBV19	.	TRBD1	TRBJ1-2	TGTGCCAGTAGTTGGCAGGGGGTGGACTATGGCTACACCTTC	CASSWQGVDYGYTF
TRBV28	.	TRBD1	TRBJ1-1	TGTGCCAGCATTCTGACAGGGGGCTACACTGAAGCTTTCTTT	CASILTGGYTEAFF
TRBV25-1	.	.	TRBJ2-3	TGTGCCAGCAGTGAGGCCCTAGGCGGGGCAGATACGCAGTATTTT	CASSEALGGADTQYF
TRBV7-2	.	.	TRBJ2-1	TGTGCCAGCAGCTTAGAGATTAGCAGCAATGAGCAGTTCTTC	CASSLEISSNEQFF
TRBV2	.	.	TRBJ1-3	TGTGCCAGCTGGACTTACGGGAGCTCTGGAAACACCATATATTTT	CASWTYGSSGNTIYF
TRBV5-4	.	.	TRBJ2-3	TGTGCCAGCACCATCGGGACATACACAGATACGCAGTATTTT	CASTIGTYTDTQYF
TRBV5-5	.	TRBD1	TRBJ1-1	TGTGCCAGCAGCTGGGGTAGTACAGGGGGCACTGAAGCTTTCTTT	CASSWGSTGGTEAFF
TRBV11-2	.	.	TRBJ1-4	TGTGCCAGCAGCTTAACGGGGGAGCAATCCGGGTTTTTT	CASSLTGEQSGFF
TRBV2	.	.	TRBJ1-5	TGTGCCAGCAGTCTCGCGACAGGCCCTAATCAGCCCCAGCATTTT	CASSLATGPNQPQHF
TRBV7-3	.	.	TRBJ1-6	TGTGCCAGCAGCCTCCGGGGGGCCGATTCACCCCTCCACTTT	CASSLRGADSPLHF
TRBV18	.	.	TRBJ1-5	TGTGCCAGCTCACCATCGGGTCAGTTAAATCAGCCCCAGCATTTT	CASSPSGQLNQPQHF
TRBV6-5	.	TRBD1	TRBJ2-4	TGTGCCTCCCTGGGACAGAAAAACATTCAGTACTTC	CASLGQKNIQYF